This record covers a single TCR beta chain. The sample belongs to a study of CD8 T cells in Susac syndrome. With random hexamers, about 0.45 to 1 ug RNA was reverse transcribed. A single record per CDR3 protein comes from TCRdb applying MiXCR to the immunoSEQ multiplex PCR reads. Counted here are tens of thousands of distinct CDR3 sequences, roughly 94% occurring once; the ten biggest clones make up roughly 0.24%. CDR1 is DFQATT, CDR2 SNEGSKA, per germline (reference sequence). The ends lost 3 bases at V and 4 bases at J; junction bases unmatched: 4. The CDR3 runs to 13 residues. The sample taken for sequencing was CD8+ T cells from PBMCs. The source of this sequence is a human donor in good health. The chain employs TRBV20-1 and TRBJ1-1; the match to TRBD1 covers 8 bases. In DNA, the CDR3 is TGCAGTGCTAGGGACAGGGCTATCACTGAAGCTTTCTTT. It specifies CSARDRAITEAFF.